Sequencing of this TCR beta chain was carried out in a study of regulatory dendritic cells for organ transplantation. Sorted subsets were CFSE-labeled and cultured roughly 5 days with allogeneic dendritic cells. Memory T cells were CD45RO+, naive were CD45RA+, sorted by FACS. Germline V gene lookup returns CDR1 SGHRS and CDR2 YFSETQ. The CDR3 consists of 14 residues. V was trimmed by 3 bases and J by 0 bases, leaving 9 bases between them. Concerning this clone: Antigen: not known.

Sequencing used immunoSEQ multiplex PCR; TCRdb keeps in-frame clones, though not all of them. Seen here are approximately 12,000 clones, 79% observed once, and the top ten hold around 0.99%. Findings of the study overall: Naive T cells showed high diversity, memory cells less, memory CD8+ least.

The sequenced material came from naive CD8+ T cells from blood cultured with regulatory dendritic cells. Subset denoted: CD45RA+ naive T cells. This sequence was found in a human donor in good health. The chain carries TRBV5-1 and TRBJ1-1, with D possibly matching TRBD1 (6 bases). Written as DNA, the CDR3 is TGCGCCAGCAGCTACAGGGCCCTGAACACTGAAGCTTTCTTT. As protein: CASSYRALNTEAFF.